This TCR beta chain was obtained from a study of blood T cell repertoires in COVID-19. Produced via immunoSEQ multiplex PCR; TCRdb's table is partial and in-frame only. The profile shows about 40,000 clones, approximately 88% of them singletons. Germline loops: CDR1 LNHDA, CDR2 SQIVND (reference sequence). The CDR3 is made up of 14 amino acids. Unmatched junction bases numbered 0, after V lost 5 bases and J lost 3 bases. Sample: peripheral blood. The V and J genes are TRBV19 and TRBJ2-1; TRBD1 aligns across 11 bases. This clonotype was sampled from a woman in her sixties or seventies with acute or convalescent COVID-19. CDR3 loop: CASSGTGGYNEQFF. DNA for the CDR3: TGTGCCAGTAGTGGGACAGGGGGCTACAATGAGCAGTTCTTC.